The 16 T cell receptor beta chains presented below share a single source sample, sequenced in a study of blood T cell repertoires in COVID-19. Using immunoSEQ multiplex PCR, the repertoire was profiled, and TCRdb retains in-frame clones only, with some absent. The top ten hold about 2.8% of the sample, which has 160,000 or so clones, around 92% seen once. Sequenced input: peripheral blood. Source of these receptors: a man aged 60 to 69 with acute or convalescent COVID-19.

V and J are TRBV27 and TRBJ2-1, with D uncertain. The V gene lost 7 bases and the J gene lost 5 bases, with 15 bases spanning the gap. CDR1 and CDR2 from the germline V gene are MNHEY and SMNVEV (reference sequence). The CDR3 totals 14 residues. The CDR3 DNA reads as TGTGCCAGCACAAAGCGAGGTGCCGACAATGAGCAGTTCTTC. Translating gives CASTKRGADNEQFF.

The CDR3 region has the DNA TGTGCCAGTAGTACGACCGGTTCGGGGCAGCCCCAGCATTTT. This translates into CASSTTGSGQPQHF. The rearrangement joins TRBV19 to TRBJ1-5; D unclear. This CDR3 is built from 14 residues. Deletions cut 4 bases from V and 7 bases from J, with 14 bases between. Germline CDR1 is LNHDA and CDR2 is SQIVND (reference sequence).

V gene TRBV6-5 combines with J gene TRBJ2-2; 12 bases align to TRBD2. J was trimmed by 5 bases and V by 11 bases; bases with no gene match: 9. The CDR3 is 15 amino acids. The germline gives CDR1 MNHEY, CDR2 SVGAGI. In nucleotides, the CDR3 is TGTGCCTCACAGGCACTAGCGGGGGGAACCGGGGAGCTGTTTTTT. This gives the protein CASQALAGGTGELFF.

The chain employs TRBV7-9 and TRBJ1-1; D is unresolved. This CDR3 region has 12 residues. Trimming cost V 4 bases and J 10 bases, with 13 bases left between them. CDR1 SEHNR and CDR2 FQNEAQ come from the germline V gene (reference sequence). The CDR3 DNA is TGTGCCAGCAGCTCTCAGGTTTTGGGAGCTTTCTTT. As protein: CASSSQVLGAFF.

The sample holds a few counts of this clone. This sequence joins TRBV7-9 and TRBJ2-1, with D unresolved. Germline V gene sequence: CDR1 SEHNR, CDR2 FQNEAQ (reference sequence). This CDR3 contains 13 residues. With 2 bases removed from V and 7 bases from J, the gap between germline ends came to 9 bases. The CDR3 bases are TGTGCCAGCAGCTTACAGAACGGGAATGAGCAGTTCTTC. It codes for CASSLQNGNEQFF.

The chain has TRBV6-6 and TRBJ1-6, with TRBD1 matching 7 bases. CDR3 length: 15 amino acids. V lost 7 bases and J lost 5; bases outside the gene matches: 8. Germline values: CDR1 MNHNY, CDR2 SVGAGI (reference sequence). CDR3 protein: CASTKVGTDNSPLHF. Written as DNA, the CDR3 is TGTGCCAGCACCAAAGTAGGGACAGATAATTCACCCCTCCACTTT.

CDR3 loop: CASSQGLPGQRGSPLHF. For the CDR3, the DNA is TGTGCCAGTAGTCAAGGTTTACCGGGACAGAGGGGTTCACCCCTCCACTTT. The chain carries TRBV19 and TRBJ1-6, with 7 bases fitting TRBD1. In germline, CDR1 is LNHDA, CDR2 SQIVND (reference sequence). This CDR3 spans 17 amino acids. The J segment lost 9 bases and the V segment lost 5 bases, leaving 16 bases of the junction unmatched.

The rearrangement uses TRBV19 and TRBJ1-4; D is unresolved. The CDR3 is 13 residues long. CDR1 and CDR2 (germline): LNHDA, SQIVND (reference sequence). The V end was cut by 3 bases, the J end by 6 bases, with 8 bases between. Here the CDR3 DNA reads TGTGCCAGTAGTATCCCGGGAGATGAAAAACTGTTTTTT. Amino acids: CASSIPGDEKLFF.

The V and J genes are TRBV6-6 and TRBJ1-5; TRBD1 agrees at 9 bases. The CDR3 contains 15 residues. Trimming at V came to 6 bases and at J to 6 bases, leaving 9 bases not matched to a gene. Per the germline V gene, CDR1 is MNHNY and CDR2 is SVGAGI (reference sequence). In DNA form, the CDR3 reads TGTGCCAGCAGCCGGGACAGGGAATCGAGTCAGCCCCAGCATTTT. This translates into CASSRDRESSQPQHF.

In this sample, this clone turned up a few times. The chain is built from TRBV21-1 and TRBJ1-5; whether TRBD1, the table's D call, matches the DNA was not checked. TRBV21-1 is a known pseudogene. The CDR3 is made up of 14 amino acids. CDR3 protein: CASSKDRDHQPQHF. CDR3 nucleotides: TGTGCCAGCAGCAAAGACAGGGATCATCAGCCCCAGCATTTT.

This chain uses TRBV4-1 with TRBJ1-2; D unresolved. This CDR3 is 15 amino acids long. The germline V and J ends were trimmed by 0 bases and 0 bases, with 8 bases remaining between them. Germline loops: CDR1 MGHRA, CDR2 YSYEKL. CDR3 in DNA: TGCGCCAGCAGCCAAGACCCCGGAGCTAACTATGGCTACACCTTC. Translated: CASSQDPGANYGYTF.

This chain links TRBV5-1 with TRBJ2-3; a possible D gene is TRBD2 (5 bases). The CDR3 runs to 14 residues. Germline CDR1 SGHRS, CDR2 YFSETQ. Trimming shortened V by 1 base and J by 4 bases, and 10 bases separated the two germline ends. The CDR3 loop reads CASSLSDLSDTQYF. The CDR3 nucleotides read TGCGCCAGCAGCTTGTCGGACTTATCAGATACGCAGTATTTT. Combining the CDR3 with reference TRBV5-1 and TRBJ2-3 gives the whole variable domain KAGVTQTPRYLIKTRGQQVTLSCSPISGHRSVSWYQQTPGQGLQFLFEYFSETQRNKGNFPGRFSGRQFSNSRSEMNVSTLELGDSALYLCASSLSDLSDTQYFGPGTRLTVL.

The chain carries TRBV7-2 and TRBJ2-5, with D possibly being TRBD1 (5 bases). With 2 bases removed from V and 5 bases from J, the gap between germline ends came to 18 bases. Germline loops: CDR1 SGHTA, CDR2 FQGNSA. This CDR3 contains 16 residues. The CDR3 DNA sequence: TGTGCCAGCAGCTTAAATAGCAGGGAAATTGGGGAGACCCAGTACTTC. This sequence encodes CASSLNSREIGETQYF.

The gene calls are TRBV6-5 and TRBJ1-2; D unresolved. Germline CDR1 and CDR2: MNHEY and SVGAGI. Deletions cut 0 bases from V and 0 bases from J, with 11 bases between. CDR3 length equals 16 residues. The CDR3 loop reads CASSYSPVGANYGYTF. Here the CDR3 DNA reads TGTGCCAGCAGTTACTCTCCCGTTGGAGCTAACTATGGCTACACCTTC.

The chain uses TRBV11-2 and TRBJ2-6; TRBD1 is a possible D gene (6 bases). The length of the CDR3 is 15 residues. Trimming removed 5 bases at V and 3 bases at J, with 11 bases between. Germline loops: CDR1 SGHAT, CDR2 FQNNGV. CDR3: CASSPHRVGANVLTF. CDR3 nucleotides: TGTGCCAGCAGCCCTCACAGGGTTGGGGCCAACGTCCTGACTTTC.

The gene calls are TRBV4-1 and TRBJ1-6; D remains ambiguous. The ends were cut back, 1 base at V and 9 bases at J, with 13 bases in the middle. CDR1 and CDR2 (germline): MGHRA, YSYEKL. The CDR3 spans 15 residues. The CDR3 spells CASSQGPWEGSPLHF. CDR3 in DNA: TGCGCCAGCAGCCAAGGCCCCTGGGAGGGTTCACCCCTCCACTTT.